This entry features one TCR beta chain sequence. This sample is drawn from a study of shared T cell receptors in the human thymus. Germline V gives CDR1 SGHNT, CDR2 YYREEE (reference sequence). This CDR3 region has 12 residues. Trimming cost V 4 bases and J 6 bases, with 9 bases left between them. The table came from immunoSEQ multiplex PCR; TCRdb's copy has only in-frame clones and leaves some out. The sample contains approximately 660,000 clones, approximately 87% of which appear only once. The sample was also reused in another study, on human thymus T cells. In that study: Across thymic and blood repertoires, the usage of V and J genes appeared to be biased. Related studies noted strongly shared thymic repertoires across unrelated people.

The chain is built from TRBV5-4 and TRBJ2-3; D is uncertain. Sequencing was carried out using thymocytes. The TCR was taken from a boy less than two years old with a congenital heart defect. The chain's CDR3 is CASSPPGDTQYF. For the CDR3, the DNA is TGTGCCAGCAGCCCCCCCGGGGATACGCAGTATTTT.